This T cell receptor beta chain originates from a study of T cell responses to AZD1222 COVID-19 vaccine. Study in general: Pooling covered second doses at about 4 or about 12 weeks.

The CDR3 length is 15 residues. After removal of 4 bases from V and 1 base from J, the junction contained 5 bases not matched to a gene. Germline V gene sequence: CDR1 SGHRS, CDR2 YFSETQ. Points on this clone: Its antigen is currently unknown.

Points from the study as a whole: Nearly half of spike-specific TCRs reportedly target unmutated variant regions. Spike-specific TCR breadth rose after two AZD1222 doses, and depth rose as well. Clonal diversity may have been underestimated in mostly white British donors.

Using immunoSEQ multiplex PCR, the repertoire was profiled, and TCRdb retains in-frame clones only, with some absent. In the table there are about 100,000 clones, about 87% of which are singletons. Sequencing was performed on peripheral blood, taken on day 0 of AZD1222 vaccination. The chain combines TRBV5-1 with TRBJ2-7; TRBD2 agrees at 10 bases. The receptor was isolated from an adult in good health. The CDR3 DNA sequence: TGCGCCAGCAGCATGCTTAGCGGGAGGTCCTACGAGCAGTACTTC. Its protein is CASSMLSGRSYEQYF.